One and the same sample provided the 18 T cell receptor beta chains below, sequenced in a study of blood T cell repertoires in COVID-19. Profiled with immunoSEQ multiplex PCR; TCRdb holds only in-frame clones, not every one. The table shows 110,000 to 150,000 clones, with more than 75% occurring only once. The sequenced sample was peripheral blood. These receptors were taken from an elderly woman with acute or convalescent COVID-19.

This clone was detected once. The chain couples TRBV2 to TRBJ1-5; TRBD1 might be the D (5 bases). The CDR3 covers 18 residues. Looked up from germline, CDR1 is SNHLY and CDR2 is FYNNEI. Trimming left V 8 bases short and J 0 bases short, with 23 bases between. This CDR3 is CASSRRDLRVYSNQPQHF. The DNA of the CDR3 is TGTGCCAGCTCCCGAAGGGACTTGAGGGTATATAGCAATCAGCCCCAGCATTTT.

The count of this clone is one. This chain uses TRBV7-9 with TRBJ1-2; D is undetermined. This CDR3 contains 15 residues. V was pared by 6 bases and J by 9 bases, with 23 bases between. CDR1 and CDR2 (germline): SEHNR, FQNEAQ (reference sequence). This CDR3 reads CASSVTGWSGMRYTF. CDR3 bases: TGTGCCAGCAGTGTCACGGGTTGGAGTGGTATGCGCTACACCTTC.

The chain is built from TRBV15 and TRBJ2-2; D ambiguous. The ends were cut back, 3 bases at V and 8 bases at J, with 13 bases in the middle. The germline V gene has CDR1 LNHNV and CDR2 YYDKDF (reference sequence). The CDR3 sequence is 14 residues long. The CDR3 here is CATSRLPESGELFF. The CDR3 DNA reads as TGTGCCACCAGCAGGCTACCGGAGAGTGGGGAGCTGTTTTTT.

The chain has TRBV7-9 and TRBJ2-5; no firm D call. With 0 bases removed from V and 4 bases from J, the gap between germline ends came to 9 bases. CDR1 and CDR2 from the germline V gene are SEHNR and FQNEAQ (reference sequence). The CDR3 is made up of 14 amino acids. The CDR3 DNA reads as TGTGCCAGCAGCTTAGCCTCGAGAGGAGAGACCCAGTACTTC. It specifies CASSLASRGETQYF.

The chain employs TRBV13 and TRBJ2-5; 11 positions agree with TRBD2. CDR1 is PRHDT, CDR2 FYEKMQ, per germline (reference sequence). V lost 4 bases to trimming and J lost 5 bases; unmatched junction nucleotides: 12. CDR3 length equals 17 residues. The CDR3 nucleotides are TGTGCCAGCAGCTCTCCCAACCAACGACTAGCGGGGGAGACCCAGTACTTC. Its protein is CASSSPNQRLAGETQYF.

The chain links TRBV6-5 to TRBJ2-5; 8 bases fit TRBD1. Germline loops: CDR1 MNHEY, CDR2 SVGAGI. The V gene end was trimmed by 3 bases and the J gene end by 5 bases; junction bases not matched to a gene: 8. CDR3 length equals 15 residues. In DNA, the CDR3 is TGTGCCAGCAGTTATTACGGACAGGGATGGGAGACCCAGTACTTC. Protein product: CASSYYGQGWETQYF.

DNA of the CDR3: TGTGCCAGCAGTTTTACGAGGACAGATTATAGCAATCAGCCCCAGCATTTT. Translating it yields CASSFTRTDYSNQPQHF. The chain uses TRBV28 and TRBJ1-5; TRBD1 might be the D (6 bases). Germline-derived CDR1 and CDR2 are MDHEN and SYDVKM. The CDR3 is 17 residues long. Trimming left V 3 bases short and J 0 bases short, with 15 bases between.

The chain employs TRBV5-1 and TRBJ2-1; TRBD2 matches 13 bases. The CDR3 has 15 residues. V shed 1 base, J shed 7 bases, and the junction held 2 bases outside the gene matches. The germline gives CDR1 SGHRS, CDR2 YFSETQ. The CDR3 DNA follows: TGCGCCAGCAGCTTGACTAGCGGGAGGGGAAATGAGCAGTTCTTC. Its translation: CASSLTSGRGNEQFF.

This rearrangement joins TRBV13 to TRBJ2-5; possibly TRBD1 for D (7 bases). Trimming left V 4 bases short and J 5 bases short, with 14 bases between. This CDR3 has 14 amino acids. Germline CDR1 PRHDT, CDR2 FYEKMQ (reference sequence). The chain's CDR3 is CASSSLTGRETQYF. CDR3 DNA sequence: TGTGCCAGCAGCTCCTTGACAGGGAGGGAGACCCAGTACTTC.

This rearrangement joins TRBV6-2 or TRBV6-3 to TRBJ2-5; TRBD2 matches at 7 bases. Germline assignment: CDR1 MNHEY and CDR2 SVGEGT. The trim removed 0 bases at V and 7 bases at J, leaving 11 bases unmatched. The CDR3 loop spans 16 amino acids. CDR3 in DNA: TGTGCCAGCAGTTACTCTTCCGGGAGGTTATTTGGGACCCAGTACTTC. As protein: CASSYSSGRLFGTQYF.

This chain connects TRBV28 to TRBJ2-6; 8 nucleotides match TRBD1. The CDR3 has 18 amino acids. Germline V gene data show CDR1 as MDHEN and CDR2 as SYDVKM. V dropped 6 bases and J dropped 6; count of bases not matched to a gene: 16. CDR3 bases: TGTGCCAGCAGATTTTACCCCAGGGGGCGAGGGACGGCCAACGTCCTGACTTTC. Amino acid sequence: CASRFYPRGRGTANVLTF.

This rearrangement joins TRBV6-5 to TRBJ2-7; a weak D match, TRBD2 (5 bases). This CDR3 is built from 13 residues. CDR1 is MNHEY and CDR2 is SVGAGI in the germline V gene. V was trimmed by 8 bases and J by 4 bases, leaving 15 bases between them. CDR3: CASRAGNLYEQYF. The CDR3, as DNA: TGTGCCAGCCGCGCCGGGAACCTGTACGAGCAGTACTTC.

Only one count was recorded for this clone. The rearrangement uses TRBV4-2 and TRBJ2-3; TRBD2 matches at 7 bases. V shed 3 bases and J 3 bases; nucleotides not matched to a gene: 15. There are 18 residues in the CDR3. CDR1 LGHNA and CDR2 YNFKEQ come from the germline V gene. DNA of the CDR3: TGTGCCAGCAGCCAGGGAGTGGAGGGAGCGGGAATTACAGATACGCAGTATTTT. Its protein is CASSQGVEGAGITDTQYF.

This clone was detected only a few times. This rearrangement joins TRBV12-3 or TRBV12-4 to TRBJ2-1; no firm D call. Trimming left V 1 base short and J 6 bases short, with 7 bases between. This CDR3 is 13 amino acids long. CDR3 coding DNA: TGTGCCAGCAGTTTAGGGCACCCCAATGAGCAGTTCTTC. Translating it yields CASSLGHPNEQFF.

CDR3 sequence: CASSPTGGQKQPQHF. DNA for the CDR3: TGTGCCAGCAGTCCGACAGGGGGCCAGAAGCAGCCCCAGCATTTT. This chain uses TRBV28 with TRBJ1-5; 10 bases are shared with TRBD1. The length of the CDR3 is 15 residues. Germline CDR1 and CDR2: MDHEN and SYDVKM. V trimming: 5 bases; J trimming: 7 bases; junction bases outside the gene matches: 8.

The chain combines TRBV5-4 with TRBJ1-2; TRBD1 is a possible D gene (5 bases). V was shortened by 4 bases and J by 4 bases, with 14 bases between the two germline ends. The germline gives CDR1 SGHNT, CDR2 YYREEE (reference sequence). This CDR3 is 14 amino acids long. Here the CDR3 reads CASSNRGSGYGYTF. The CDR3 coding sequence is TGTGCCAGCAGCAACCGGGGGTCGGGCTATGGCTACACCTTC. The full variable domain, in which reference TRBV5-4 and TRBJ1-2 provide the parts outside the CDR3, is ETGVTQSPTHLIKTRGQQVTLRCSSQSGHNTVSWYQQALGQGPQFIFQYYREEENGRGNFPPRFSGLQFPNYSSELNVNALELDDSALYLCASSNRGSGYGYTFGSGTRLTVV.

The rearrangement uses TRBV4-1 and TRBJ2-7; D possibly corresponds to TRBD1 (5 bases). Trimming took off 4 bases at V and 3 bases at J, with 13 bases between the two ends. This CDR3 is 14 amino acids long. CDR1 is MGHRA, CDR2 YSYEKL, per germline. The CDR3 nucleotides read TGCGCCAGCAGCCCAACGGCAGGGAACTACGAGCAGTACTTC. Amino acids: CASSPTAGNYEQYF.

This clone was counted a few times. The chain carries TRBV7-2 and TRBJ1-1, with D unclear. Germline V gives CDR1 SGHTA, CDR2 FQGNSA. Trimming removed 6 bases from V and 1 base from J, with 18 bases in between. The CDR3 totals 16 residues. The CDR3, as DNA: TGTGCCAGCAGACGACTAGCGGGGAACGAGAACACTGAAGCTTTCTTT. Translated: CASRRLAGNENTEAFF.